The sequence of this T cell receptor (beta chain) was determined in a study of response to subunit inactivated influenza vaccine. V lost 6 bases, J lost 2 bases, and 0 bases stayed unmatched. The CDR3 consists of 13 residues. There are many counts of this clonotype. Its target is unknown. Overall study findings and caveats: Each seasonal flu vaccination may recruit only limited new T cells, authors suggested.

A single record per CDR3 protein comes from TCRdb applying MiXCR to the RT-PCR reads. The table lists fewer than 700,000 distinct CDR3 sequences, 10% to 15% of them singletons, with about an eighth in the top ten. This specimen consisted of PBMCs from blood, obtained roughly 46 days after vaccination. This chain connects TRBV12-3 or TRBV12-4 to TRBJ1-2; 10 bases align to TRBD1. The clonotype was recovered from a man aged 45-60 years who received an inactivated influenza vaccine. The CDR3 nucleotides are TGTGCCAGCAGGGGACAGGGGAACTATGGCTACACCTTC. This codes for CASRGQGNYGYTF.